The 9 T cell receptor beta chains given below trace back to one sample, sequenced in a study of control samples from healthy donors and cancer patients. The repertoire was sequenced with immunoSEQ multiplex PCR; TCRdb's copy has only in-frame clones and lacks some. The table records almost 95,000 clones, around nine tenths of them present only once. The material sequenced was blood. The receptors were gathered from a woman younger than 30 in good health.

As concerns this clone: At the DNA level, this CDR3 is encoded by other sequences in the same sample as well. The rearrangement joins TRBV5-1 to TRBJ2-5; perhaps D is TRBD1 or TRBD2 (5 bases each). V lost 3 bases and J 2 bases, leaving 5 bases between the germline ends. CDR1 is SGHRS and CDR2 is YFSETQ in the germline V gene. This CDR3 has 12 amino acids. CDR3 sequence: CASSWGQETQYF. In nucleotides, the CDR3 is TGCGCCAGCAGCTGGGGGCAAGAGACCCAGTACTTC.

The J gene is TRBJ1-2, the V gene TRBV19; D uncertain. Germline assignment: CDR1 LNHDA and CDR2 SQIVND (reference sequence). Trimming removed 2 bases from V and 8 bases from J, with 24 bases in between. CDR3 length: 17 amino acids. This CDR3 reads CASSILDLSRTTGGYTF. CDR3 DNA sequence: TGTGCCAGTAGTATATTGGATTTGTCCCGGACGACGGGGGGCTACACCTTC.

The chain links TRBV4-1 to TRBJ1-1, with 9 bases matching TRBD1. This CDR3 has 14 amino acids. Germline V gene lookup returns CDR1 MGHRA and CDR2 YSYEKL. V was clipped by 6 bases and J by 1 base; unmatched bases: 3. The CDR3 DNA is TGCGCCAGCAGGGAGACAGGGGGGAACACTGAAGCTTTCTTT. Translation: CASRETGGNTEAFF.

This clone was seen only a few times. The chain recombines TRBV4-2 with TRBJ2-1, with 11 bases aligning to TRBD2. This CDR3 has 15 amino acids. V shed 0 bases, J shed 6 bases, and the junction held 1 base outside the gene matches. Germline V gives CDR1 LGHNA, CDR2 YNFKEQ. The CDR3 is CASSQDSGGANEQFF. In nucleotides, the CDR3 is TGTGCCAGCAGCCAAGATAGCGGGGGGGCCAATGAGCAGTTCTTC.

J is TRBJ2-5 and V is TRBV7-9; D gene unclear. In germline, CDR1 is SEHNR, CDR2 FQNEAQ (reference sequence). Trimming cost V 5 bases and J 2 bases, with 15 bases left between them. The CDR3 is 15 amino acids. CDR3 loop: CASSPTQTLQETQYF. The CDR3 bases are TGTGCCAGCAGCCCGACCCAGACTCTACAAGAGACCCAGTACTTC.

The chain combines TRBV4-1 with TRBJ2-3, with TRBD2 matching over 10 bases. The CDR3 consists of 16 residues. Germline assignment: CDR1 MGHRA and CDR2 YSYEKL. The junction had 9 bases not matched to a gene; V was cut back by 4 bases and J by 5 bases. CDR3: CASSPGRAGGQDTQYF. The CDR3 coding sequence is TGCGCCAGCAGCCCGGGGCGAGCGGGGGGGCAAGATACGCAGTATTTT.

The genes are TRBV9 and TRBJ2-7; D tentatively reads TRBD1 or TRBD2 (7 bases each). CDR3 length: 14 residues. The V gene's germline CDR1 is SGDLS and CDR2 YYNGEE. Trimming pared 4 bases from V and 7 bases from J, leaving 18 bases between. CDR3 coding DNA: TGTGCCAGCAGCCCAGGGGGGGGCAGGTGGGAGCAGTACTTC. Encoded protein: CASSPGGGRWEQYF.

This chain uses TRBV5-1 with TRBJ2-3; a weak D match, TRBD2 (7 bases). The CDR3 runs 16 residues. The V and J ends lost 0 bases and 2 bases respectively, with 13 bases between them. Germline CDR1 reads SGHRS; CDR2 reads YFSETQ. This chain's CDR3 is CASSLDAAGATDTQYF. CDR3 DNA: TGCGCCAGCAGCTTGGATGCGGCGGGGGCCACAGATACGCAGTATTTT.

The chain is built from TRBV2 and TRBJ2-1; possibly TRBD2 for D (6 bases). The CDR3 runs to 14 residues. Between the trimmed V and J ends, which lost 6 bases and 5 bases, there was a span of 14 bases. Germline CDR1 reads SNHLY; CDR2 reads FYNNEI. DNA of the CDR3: TGTGCCAGCAGGGGACTTTCACAAGACAATGAGCAGTTCTTC. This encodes CASRGLSQDNEQFF.